These 19 T cell receptor beta chains share one sample of origin, sequenced in a study of T cell responses to AZD1222 COVID-19 vaccine. Sequencing was performed with immunoSEQ multiplex PCR; in TCRdb, only in-frame clones are kept and a portion is missing. The top ten clones hold under 2% of a sample with more than 120,000 clones, around nine tenths of them seen once. Specimen: peripheral blood, collected 28 days after the second AZD1222 dose. Receptors were obtained from an adult who received the AZD1222 COVID-19 vaccine.

V gene TRBV28 combines with J gene TRBJ1-1, with a weak D call TRBD1 (6 bases). The V end was cut by 4 bases, the J end by 1 base, with 10 bases between. The CDR3 totals 14 residues. The germline gives CDR1 MDHEN, CDR2 SYDVKM. The CDR3 sequence: CASSSGHSNTEAFF. Written as DNA, the CDR3 is TGTGCCAGCAGTTCGGGACACTCGAACACTGAAGCTTTCTTT.

The chain recombines TRBV27 with TRBJ1-2; possibly TRBD1 for D (6 bases). Trimming shortened V by 3 bases and J by 8 bases, and 16 bases separated the two germline ends. Germline CDR1 MNHEY, CDR2 SMNVEV (reference sequence). The CDR3 has 14 residues. The CDR3 DNA sequence: TGTGCCAGCAGTTTTTTACCCAGGGGAGGGGGCTACACCTTC. Protein product: CASSFLPRGGGYTF.

This sequence joins TRBV6-1 and TRBJ2-5; D possibly corresponds to TRBD1 (7 bases). This CDR3 is 17 amino acids long. The germline V gene encodes CDR1 MNHNS and CDR2 SASEGT. V was clipped by 1 base and J by 1 base, with 16 bases between them. The CDR3 DNA sequence: TGTGCCAGCAGTGAAGAAGGAGGGGGCGCGGGCCAAGAGACCCAGTACTTC. It specifies CASSEEGGGAGQETQYF.

A few counts support this clone. This chain links TRBV29-1 with TRBJ1-1; D is possibly TRBD1 (5 bases). The CDR3 sequence is 13 residues long. Deletions cut 0 bases from V and 11 bases from J, with 16 bases between. Germline V gene lookup returns CDR1 SQVTM and CDR2 ANQGSEA. The CDR3 reads CSVEDRSGQGAFF. In DNA form, the CDR3 reads TGCAGCGTTGAAGATCGGTCAGGGCAAGGGGCTTTCTTT.

In the case of this clone: At one end, the junction sequence differs from germline, possibly due to a read error. The rearrangement links TRBV7-3 to TRBJ1-2; D may be TRBD1 (5 bases). The CDR3 spans 13 residues. Germline V gene lookup returns CDR1 SGHTA and CDR2 FQGTGA. The CDR3 loop reads CASSLNPWGRISF. As DNA, the CDR3 is TGTGCCAGCAGCTTGAACCCTTGGGGACGGATAAGTTTC.

The chain carries TRBV18 and TRBJ1-2; D may be TRBD1 (5 bases). V was trimmed by 1 base and J by 6 bases, leaving 12 bases between them. Germline CDR1 and CDR2: KGHSH and LQKENI. This CDR3 is 14 amino acids long. The CDR3 coding sequence is TGTGCCAGCTCACCACGGGACTCCCCCGATGGCTACACCTTC. Translation: CASSPRDSPDGYTF. Together with reference TRBV18 and TRBJ1-2, the CDR3 gives the full variable domain: NAGVMQNPRHLVRRRGQEARLRCSPMKGHSHVYWYRQLPEEGLKFMVYLQKENIIDESGMPKERFSAEFPKEGPSILRIQQVVRGDSAAYFCASSPRDSPDGYTFGSGTRLTVV.

The chain uses TRBV28 and TRBJ1-2, with D unclear. The CDR3 has 13 amino acids. Trimming shortened V by 6 bases and J by 3 bases, and 11 bases separated the two germline ends. Germline V gene sequence: CDR1 MDHEN, CDR2 SYDVKM. CDR3 loop: CASSPNGDYGYTF. The CDR3, as DNA: TGTGCCAGCAGCCCAAACGGGGACTATGGCTACACCTTC.

The chain's CDR3 is CASSRGDVNRQQYF. DNA for the CDR3: TGTGCCAGCAGCCGAGGGGACGTAAACCGCCAGCAGTACTTC. This rearrangement joins TRBV7-9 to TRBJ2-7; perhaps D is TRBD1 or TRBD2 (5 bases each). V dropped 5 bases and J dropped 8 bases, with 19 bases sitting between them. The CDR3 spans 14 residues. Germline V gene data show CDR1 as SEHNR and CDR2 as FQNEAQ (reference sequence).

This chain links TRBV7-3 with TRBJ2-1, with D perhaps being TRBD1 or TRBD2 (6 bases each). Trimming removed 1 base at V and 10 bases at J, with 17 bases between. The length of the CDR3 is 15 residues. Germline CDR1 and CDR2: SGHTA and FQGTGA. CDR3 in amino acids: CASSLMSSGGREQFF. The CDR3 DNA is TGTGCCAGCAGCTTAATGTCTTCCGGGGGCAGGGAGCAGTTCTTC.

The rearrangement joins TRBV7-8 to TRBJ2-3; TRBD2 is a possible D gene (5 bases). This CDR3 has 16 residues. The ends were cut back, 2 bases at V and 0 bases at J, with 12 bases in the middle. CDR1 and CDR2 from the germline V gene are SGHVS and FQNEAQ. The CDR3 protein is CASSLLAGVSTDTQYF. The DNA of the CDR3 is TGTGCCAGCAGCTTACTCGCGGGCGTTAGCACAGATACGCAGTATTTT.

The chain uses TRBV23-1 and TRBJ1-3; D uncertain. TRBV23-1 is labeled an ORF, and its function is uncertain. V was clipped by 4 bases and J by 11 bases, with 15 bases between them. This CDR3 spans 13 amino acids. The CDR3 loop is CASSLPDEHSIYF. For the CDR3, the DNA is TGCGCCAGCAGTCTCCCGGACGAGCACTCCATATATTTT.

V gene TRBV27 combines with J gene TRBJ2-7; D remains unclear. Trimming pared 5 bases from V and 1 base from J, leaving 12 bases between. The CDR3 runs to 14 residues. Looked up from germline, CDR1 is MNHEY and CDR2 is SMNVEV (reference sequence). This CDR3 is CASSIRHGSYEQYF. The CDR3 nucleotides are TGTGCCAGCAGTATCCGTCACGGGTCCTACGAGCAGTACTTC.

V is TRBV6-2 or TRBV6-3 and J is TRBJ2-7, with 8 positions matching TRBD2. CDR3 length: 19 amino acids. V lost 0 bases to trimming and J lost 0 bases; unmatched junction nucleotides: 13. Germline V gives CDR1 MNHEY, CDR2 SVGEGT. The CDR3 bases are TGTGCCAGCAGTTACTCTTCATCTCTAGCGGGCACAAACTCCTACGAGCAGTACTTC. Translated, it gives CASSYSSSLAGTNSYEQYF.

The chain joins TRBV5-6 to TRBJ1-2; 7 positions agree with TRBD1. The V and J ends lost 3 bases and 6 bases, in that order; junction bases with no gene match: 14. The germline gives CDR1 SGHDT, CDR2 YYEEEE. This CDR3 contains 16 residues. This CDR3 reads CASSSSGQALFHGYTF. CDR3 DNA sequence: TGTGCCAGCAGCTCTTCTGGACAGGCTCTTTTTCATGGCTACACCTTC.

The chain carries TRBV3-1 (or the pseudogene TRBV3-2) and TRBJ2-1; 8 positions agree with TRBD2. This CDR3 is built from 17 residues. Germline trimming cut 2 bases from V and 6 bases from J; bases unmatched to any gene: 12. CDR1 and CDR2 (germline): LGHDT, YNNKEL (reference sequence). CDR3 sequence reads: CASSQMLTSGTCNEQFF. CDR3 DNA: TGTGCCAGCAGCCAAATGTTAACTAGCGGCACCTGCAATGAGCAGTTCTTC.

V usage is TRBV2 and J usage is TRBJ1-5; maybe TRBD1 (6 bases). CDR1 and CDR2 (germline): SNHLY, FYNNEI. The V gene lost 5 bases and the J gene lost 2 bases, with 13 bases spanning the gap. CDR3 length equals 15 residues. This chain's CDR3 is CASSIRTVGNQPQHF. For the CDR3, the DNA is TGTGCCAGCAGTATCCGGACAGTGGGCAATCAGCCCCAGCATTTT.

This chain links TRBV6-5 with TRBJ2-6; 10 bases line up with TRBD1. V was pared by 6 bases and J by 3 bases, with 2 bases of the junction left unmatched. This CDR3 comprises 15 residues. Germline V gene data show CDR1 as MNHEY and CDR2 as SVGAGI. DNA for the CDR3: TGTGCCAGCAGGACAGGGGGCCATGGGGCCAACGTCCTGACTTTC. Protein: CASRTGGHGANVLTF.

J is TRBJ1-5 and V is TRBV28; tentatively, D is TRBD1 (6 bases). V lost 5 bases to trimming and J lost 6 bases, with 14 bases between them. The CDR3 consists of 14 residues. CDR1 is MDHEN and CDR2 is SYDVKM in the germline V gene. The CDR3: CASSLAQGSQPQHF. The CDR3 nucleotides are TGTGCCAGCAGTCTTGCACAGGGATCTCAGCCCCAGCATTTT.

The chain recombines TRBV29-1 with TRBJ2-7; D is unclear. The germline V gene encodes CDR1 SQVTM and CDR2 ANQGSEA. This CDR3 is built from 12 residues. Trimming removed 8 bases at V and 2 bases at J, with 13 bases between. The CDR3 protein is CSFKRTTYEQYF. In DNA, the CDR3 is TGCAGCTTCAAACGGACGACCTACGAGCAGTACTTC.